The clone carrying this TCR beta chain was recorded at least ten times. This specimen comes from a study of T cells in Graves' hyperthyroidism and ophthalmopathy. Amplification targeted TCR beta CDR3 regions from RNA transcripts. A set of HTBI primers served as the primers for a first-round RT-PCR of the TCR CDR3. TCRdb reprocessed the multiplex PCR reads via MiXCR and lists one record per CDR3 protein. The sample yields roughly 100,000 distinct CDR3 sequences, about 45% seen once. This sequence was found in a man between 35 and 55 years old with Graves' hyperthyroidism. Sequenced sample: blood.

The CDR3, as DNA: TGTGCCAGCAGTCGGGGGGGCACAAAGATCGACGAGCAGTACTTC. Protein product: CASSRGGTKIDEQYF. J is TRBJ2-7 and V is TRBV9, with 8 bases aligning to TRBD2. The CDR3 spans 15 residues. The V gene end was trimmed by 5 bases and the J gene end by 5 bases; junction bases not matched to a gene: 12. Germline loops: CDR1 SGDLS, CDR2 YYNGEE.